Included here is one T cell receptor beta chain sequence, with context. The data were taken from a study of blood T cell repertoires in COVID-19. Study summary: T cells, B-cell-depleted T cells, or PBMCs provided the cDNA or gDNA that served as material.

Sequencing was performed with immunoSEQ multiplex PCR; in TCRdb, only in-frame clones are kept and a portion is missing. The table shows under 250,000 clones, with approximately 82% occurring only once. CDR1 SGHAT and CDR2 FQDESV come from the germline V gene (reference sequence). V dropped 2 bases and J dropped 5 bases, with 19 bases sitting between them. The CDR3 totals 16 residues. This TCR derives from a man in his forties or fifties with active or convalescent COVID-19. The chain couples TRBV11-1 to TRBJ2-7; maybe TRBD2 (8 bases). The sequenced material came from peripheral blood. This CDR3 reads CASSLSDPGGGHEQYF. The DNA for the CDR3 is TGTGCCAGCAGCTTATCTGATCCGGGAGGGGGCCACGAGCAGTACTTC.